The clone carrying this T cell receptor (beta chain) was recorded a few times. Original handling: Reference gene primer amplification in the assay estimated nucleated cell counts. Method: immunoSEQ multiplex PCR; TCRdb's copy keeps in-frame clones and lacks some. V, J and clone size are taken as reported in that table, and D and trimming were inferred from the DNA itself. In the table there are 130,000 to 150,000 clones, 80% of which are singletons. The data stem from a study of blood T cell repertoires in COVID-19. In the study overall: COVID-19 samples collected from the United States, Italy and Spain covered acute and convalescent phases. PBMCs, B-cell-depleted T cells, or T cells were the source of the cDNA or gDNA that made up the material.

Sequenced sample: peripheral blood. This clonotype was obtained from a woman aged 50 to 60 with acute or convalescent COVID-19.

Here the CDR3 reads CASTPEIQRTEAFF. The CDR3 DNA reads TGTGCCAGCACCCCCGAAATCCAACGGACTGAAGCTTTCTTT. The chain couples TRBV6-5 to TRBJ1-1; D ambiguous. The V gene lost 7 bases and the J gene lost 5 bases, with 17 bases spanning the gap. The CDR3 totals 14 residues. Germline V gene lookup returns CDR1 MNHEY and CDR2 SVGAGI.